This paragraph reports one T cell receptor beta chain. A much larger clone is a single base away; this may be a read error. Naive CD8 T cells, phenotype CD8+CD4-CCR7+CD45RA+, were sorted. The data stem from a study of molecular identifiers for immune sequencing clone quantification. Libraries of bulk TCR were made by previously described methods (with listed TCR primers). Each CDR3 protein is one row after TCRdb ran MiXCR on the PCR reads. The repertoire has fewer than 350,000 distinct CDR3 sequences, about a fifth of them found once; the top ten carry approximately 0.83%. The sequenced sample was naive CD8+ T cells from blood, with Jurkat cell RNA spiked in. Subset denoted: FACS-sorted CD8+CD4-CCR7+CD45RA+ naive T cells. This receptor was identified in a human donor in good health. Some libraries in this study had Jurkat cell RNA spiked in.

CDR3 DNA sequence: TGCAGCGTAGCCGCTGTACTAGCGGGGGGTAGTGAGCAGTTCTTC. Translating it yields CSVAAVLAGGSEQFF. The rearrangement links TRBV29-1 to TRBJ2-1; TRBD2 matches 12 bases. The CDR3 is 15 amino acids. V lost 6 bases to trimming and J lost 9 bases; unmatched junction nucleotides: 12. CDR1 SQVTM and CDR2 ANQGSEA come from the germline V gene.